The clone carrying this T cell receptor (beta chain) was counted only a few times. Its antigen is undetermined. The record originates from a study of T-cell memory formation after mild COVID-19. Study-wide results and caveats: Prior to infection, memory already included some responding clones, suggesting cross-reactive memory joined.

The germline V gene encodes CDR1 SGHTA and CDR2 FQGNSA. The CDR3 extends over 15 amino acids. Trimming at V came to 5 bases and at J to 6 bases, leaving 7 bases not matched to a gene. TCRdb re-analysed the 5' RACE reads in MiXCR, keeping a single row per CDR3 protein. Of 350,000 to 500,000 distinct CDR3 sequences in the sample, around 17% were seen once. The chain recombines TRBV7-2 with TRBJ2-2; 9 bases agree with TRBD1. The sequence was obtained from a young man who had mild COVID-19 (a few samples of this study predate the infection). Cell type and time point are not known. Source material: PBMCs or a T cell subset sorted from them (not recorded which). The CDR3 reads CASSRTGASAGELFF. The CDR3 DNA reads TGTGCCAGCAGCCGGACAGGGGCGAGTGCCGGGGAGCTGTTTTTT.